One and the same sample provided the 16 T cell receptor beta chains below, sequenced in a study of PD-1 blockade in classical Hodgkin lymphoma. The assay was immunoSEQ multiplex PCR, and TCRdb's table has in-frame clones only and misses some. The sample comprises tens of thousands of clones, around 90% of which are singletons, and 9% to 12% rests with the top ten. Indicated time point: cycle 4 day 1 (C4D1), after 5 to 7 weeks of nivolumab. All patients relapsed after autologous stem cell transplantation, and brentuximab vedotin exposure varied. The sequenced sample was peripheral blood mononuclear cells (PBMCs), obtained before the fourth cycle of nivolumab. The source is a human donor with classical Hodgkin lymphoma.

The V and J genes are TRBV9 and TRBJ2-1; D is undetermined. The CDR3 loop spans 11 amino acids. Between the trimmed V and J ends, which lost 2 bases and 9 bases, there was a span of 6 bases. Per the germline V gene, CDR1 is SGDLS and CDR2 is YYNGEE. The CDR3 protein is CASSVSGEQFF. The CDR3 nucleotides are TGTGCCAGCAGCGTCAGTGGTGAGCAGTTCTTC. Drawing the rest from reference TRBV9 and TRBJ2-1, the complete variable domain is DSGVTQTPKHLITATGQRVTLRCSPRSGDLSVYWYQQSLDQGLQFLIQYYNGEERAKGNILERFSAQQFPDLHSELNLSSLELGDSALYFCASSVSGEQFFGPGTRLTVL.

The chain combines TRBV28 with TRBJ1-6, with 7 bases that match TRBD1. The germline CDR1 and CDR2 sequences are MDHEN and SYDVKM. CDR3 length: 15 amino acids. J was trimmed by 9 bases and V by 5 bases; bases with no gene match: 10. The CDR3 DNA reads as TGTGCCAGCAGTCCCATAGGGGGCTTAGGTTCACCCCTCCACTTT. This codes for CASSPIGGLGSPLHF.

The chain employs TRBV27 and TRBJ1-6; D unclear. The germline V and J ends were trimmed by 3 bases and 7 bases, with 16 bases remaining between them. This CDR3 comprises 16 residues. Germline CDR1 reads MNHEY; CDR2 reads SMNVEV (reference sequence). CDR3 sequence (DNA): TGTGCCAGCAGTTTCTTGACGGACGTTCTCAATTCACCCCTCCACTTT. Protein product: CASSFLTDVLNSPLHF.

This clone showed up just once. The CDR3: CASSARQGTGYTF. CDR3 sequence (DNA): TGTGCCAGCAGCGCCCGACAGGGCACGGGCTACACCTTC. The chain couples TRBV5-4 to TRBJ1-2; 7 positions match TRBD1. The trim removed 4 bases at V and 8 bases at J, leaving 8 bases unmatched. The CDR3 runs to 13 residues. Germline-derived CDR1 and CDR2 are SGHNT and YYREEE (reference sequence).

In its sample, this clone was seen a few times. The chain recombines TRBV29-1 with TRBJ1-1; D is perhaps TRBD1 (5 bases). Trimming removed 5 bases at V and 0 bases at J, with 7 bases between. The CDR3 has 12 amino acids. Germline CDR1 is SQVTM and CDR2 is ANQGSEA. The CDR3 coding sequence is TGCAGCGTTCAGGGCGTGAACACTGAAGCTTTCTTT. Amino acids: CSVQGVNTEAFF. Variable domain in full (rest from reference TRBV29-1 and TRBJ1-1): SAVISQKPSRDICQRGTSLTIQCQVDSQVTMMFWYRQQPGQSLTLIATANQGSEATYESGFVIDKFPISRPNLTFSTLTVSNMSPEDSSIYLCSVQGVNTEAFFGQGTRLTVV.

CDR3 residues: CASSLGLSTLHF. CDR3 bases: TGTGCCAGCAGCCTAGGACTTTCGACCCTCCACTTT. The rearrangement links TRBV14 to TRBJ1-6, with D hard to call. The CDR3 covers 12 residues. The V gene's germline CDR1 is SGHDN and CDR2 FVKESK. The V end lost 4 bases, the J end lost 14 bases, and 12 bases lay between the germline ends.

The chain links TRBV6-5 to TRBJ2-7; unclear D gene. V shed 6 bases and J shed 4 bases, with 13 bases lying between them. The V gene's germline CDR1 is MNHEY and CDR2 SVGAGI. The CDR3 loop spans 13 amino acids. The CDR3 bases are TGTGCCAGCAGCCAAGGATACAAATACGAGCAGTACTTC. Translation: CASSQGYKYEQYF.

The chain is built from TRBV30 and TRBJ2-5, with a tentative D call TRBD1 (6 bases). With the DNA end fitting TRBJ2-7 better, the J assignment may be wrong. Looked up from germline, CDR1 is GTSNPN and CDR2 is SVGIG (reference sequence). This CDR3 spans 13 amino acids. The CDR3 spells CAWMSQGSGEQYF. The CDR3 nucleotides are TGTGCCTGGATGTCACAGGGATCTGGCGAGCAGTACTTC.

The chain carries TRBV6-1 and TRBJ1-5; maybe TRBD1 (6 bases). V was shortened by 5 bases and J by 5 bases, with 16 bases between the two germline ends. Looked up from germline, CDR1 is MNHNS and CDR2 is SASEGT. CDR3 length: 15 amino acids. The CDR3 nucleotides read TGTGCCAGCAGTCCCCCGACAGGTCCAGATCAGCCCCAGCATTTT. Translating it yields CASSPPTGPDQPQHF.

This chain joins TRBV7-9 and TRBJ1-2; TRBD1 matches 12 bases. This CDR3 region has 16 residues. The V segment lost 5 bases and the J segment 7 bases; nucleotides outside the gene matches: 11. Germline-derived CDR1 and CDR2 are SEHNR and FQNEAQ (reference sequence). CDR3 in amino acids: CASSLPGQGAAGGYTF. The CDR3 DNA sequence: TGTGCCAGCAGCCTACCGGGACAGGGGGCTGCGGGTGGCTACACCTTC.

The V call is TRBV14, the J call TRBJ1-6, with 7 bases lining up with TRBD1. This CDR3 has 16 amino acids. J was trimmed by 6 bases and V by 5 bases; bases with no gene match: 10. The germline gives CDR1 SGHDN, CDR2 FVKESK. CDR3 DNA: TGTGCCAGCAGCAGCTTGACAGGGTGGGCTAATTCACCCCTCCACTTT. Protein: CASSSLTGWANSPLHF.

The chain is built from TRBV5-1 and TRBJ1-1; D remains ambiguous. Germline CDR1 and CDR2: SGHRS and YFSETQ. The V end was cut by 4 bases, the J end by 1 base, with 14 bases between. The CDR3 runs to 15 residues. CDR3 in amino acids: CASSGGSDPNTEAFF. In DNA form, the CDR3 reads TGCGCCAGCAGCGGAGGGTCCGACCCGAACACTGAAGCTTTCTTT.

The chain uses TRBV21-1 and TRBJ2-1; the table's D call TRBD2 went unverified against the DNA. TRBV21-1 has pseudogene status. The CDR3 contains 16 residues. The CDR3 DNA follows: TGTGCCAGCAGCAAAGTTGAGGGAGGGAATCACAATGAGCAGTTCTTC. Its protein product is CASSKVEGGNHNEQFF.

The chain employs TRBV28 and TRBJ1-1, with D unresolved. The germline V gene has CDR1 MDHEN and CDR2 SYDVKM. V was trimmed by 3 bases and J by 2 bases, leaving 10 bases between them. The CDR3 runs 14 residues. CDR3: CASSFRGLNTEAFF. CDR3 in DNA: TGTGCCAGCAGTTTTCGAGGTTTAAACACTGAAGCTTTCTTT.

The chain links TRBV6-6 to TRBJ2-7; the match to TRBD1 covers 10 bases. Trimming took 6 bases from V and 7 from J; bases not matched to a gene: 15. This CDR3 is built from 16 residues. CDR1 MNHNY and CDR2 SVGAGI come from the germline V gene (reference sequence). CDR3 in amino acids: CASRPLVGQGPLEQYF. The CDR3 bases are TGTGCCAGCAGACCACTTGTGGGACAGGGGCCTTTAGAGCAGTACTTC.

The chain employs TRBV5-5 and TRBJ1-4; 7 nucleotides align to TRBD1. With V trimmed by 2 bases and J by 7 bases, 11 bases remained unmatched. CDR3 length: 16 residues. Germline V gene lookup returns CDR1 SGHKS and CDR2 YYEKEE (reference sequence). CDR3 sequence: CASSLKSGGFGEKLFF. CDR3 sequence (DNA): TGTGCCAGCAGCTTAAAGTCAGGGGGTTTCGGTGAAAAACTGTTTTTT.